This T cell receptor (beta chain) was found in a study of blood T cell repertoires in COVID-19 (dated by TCRdb to 2018 to 2020). Turning to the overall study: Samples covering the acute and convalescent phases of COVID-19 were provided by collaborators in the United States, Italy and Spain. Nearly every sample came with metadata listing a de-identified subject ID, COVID-19 status, age in years and sex. The prospective study material was composed of cDNA or gDNA derived from T cells, B-cell-depleted T cells, or PBMCs. Where HLA class I and class II types were available, the types were taken from metadata supplied by the sample provider, not from assay-based typing. The dataset comprised deeply sampled blood TCRbeta repertoires from subjects exposed to, actively infected with, or recovered from COVID-19. Samples came from the ongoing ImmuneRACE study (first 160 participants) plus 1,254 subjects from 6 global collaborators. The repertoires were released in a freely available public database meant as a resource for research on the immune response to SARS-CoV-2.

Broader findings and caveats from the paper: Clinical and demographic metadata were provided uncurated, with the amount varying by source and participant.

On this clone itself: Its binding antigen is unknown. Per-base qualities were not stored, and no clone one base away is much larger.

TCRbeta CDR3 regions were amplified from genomic DNA by means of the immunoSEQ Assay, a bias-controlled multiplex PCR. As for the authors' bioinformatics: Within the assay, amplification of reference gene primers was used to estimate how many nucleated cells each sample contained. To quantify the absolute abundance of each unique TCRbeta CDR3 rearrangement, sequence reads were collapsed and filtered. Productive Simpson clonality was computed per sample as the square root of Simpson's diversity index over productive rearrangements. Drawn from immuneACCESS, this table holds only the in-frame rearrangements with V and J called that TCRdb kept. Clones are partly lost; checked studies trace under half to an unresolved V gene and leave the rest unexplained. Clone size and the V and J calls come from that table; the DNA yielded D and trimming. In all, the sample holds 240,000 or so clones, and over 70% of those were seen once. 2.5% to 4% of the sample goes to the ten largest clones.

Per the germline V gene, SNHLY is the CDR1 and FYNNEI is the CDR2. The CDR3, from cysteine to phenylalanine, totals 14 residues. Of the read, only the CDR3 DNA is kept; its 42 bases are in frame from base 1. The V end gives up 6 bases and the J end 6 bases, leaving 8 bases in the junction not matched to a gene. Whole blood was collected in K2EDTA tubes by collaborating institutions according to the institutions' own protocols. For TCRbeta analysis, collaborators shipped samples in one of three forms: frozen whole blood, isolated PBMCs, or DNA extracted from either of those sample types. The chain is assembled from TRBV2 and TRBJ2-1; TRBD1 agrees with 7 junctional bases. Sequencing was done on a sample of peripheral blood. This clonotype was sampled from a woman aged 80 or older with acute or convalescent COVID-19. The DNA reads TGTGCCAGCAGGGATAGACAGGGTGTCAATGAGCAGTTCTTC. Translated, this is CASRDRQGVNEQFF. Reference TRBV2 and TRBJ2-1 proteins supply the regions before and after the CDR3; the full variable domain is: EPEVTQTPSHQVTQMGQEVILRCVPISNHLYFYWYRQILGQKVEFLVSFYNNEISEKSEIFDDQFSVERPDGSNFTLKIRSTKLEDSAMYFCASRDRQGVNEQFFGPGTRLTVL.